Sequencing of this TCR beta chain was carried out in a study of radiation and T cells in renal cell carcinoma. There are 15 residues in the CDR3. Looked up from germline, CDR1 is LNHDA and CDR2 is SQIVND (reference sequence). The ends were cut back, 6 bases at V and 2 bases at J, with 16 bases in the middle. Specified time point: blood 4 weeks post-SBRT, at nephrectomy. Treatment reported: 15 Gy SBRT to primary tumor, nephrectomy 4 weeks later. Nephrectomy followed 15 Gy stereotactic body radiation by 4 weeks. The patient's renal cell carcinoma had clear cell pathology. Study-wide results and caveats: Top tumor clonotypes rose in blood 2 weeks post-radiation, then contracted. Pretreatment tumor biopsies were lacking, so baseline clonotypes are unknown.

Measured with immunoSEQ multiplex PCR; TCRdb has only the in-frame clones, and not every one. The sample yields tens of thousands of clones, over 80% seen once. Comment on this clone: The antigen remains undetermined.

J is TRBJ2-5 and V is TRBV19, with D possibly matching TRBD2 (5 bases). The TCR originated in a man in his fifties with renal cell carcinoma. The starting material was blood, obtained from a patient whose treatment included radiotherapy and nephrectomy. CDR3 bases: TGTGCCAGTAGGTCAGGTGGAGCGGAACAAGAGACCCAGTACTTC. This sequence encodes CASRSGGAEQETQYF. Drawing the rest from reference TRBV19 and TRBJ2-5, the complete variable domain is DGGITQSPKYLFRKEGQNVTLSCEQNLNHDAMYWYRQDPGQGLRLIYYSQIVNDFQKGDIAEGYSVSREKKESFPLTVTSAQKNPTAFYLCASRSGGAEQETQYFGPGTRLLVL.